The 18 T cell receptor beta chains reported below all come from one sample, sequenced in a study of graft-versus-host responses after intestinal transplantation. Repertoires were generated with immunoSEQ multiplex PCR, while TCRdb's copy carries only in-frame clones and drops some. The sample yields tens of thousands of clones, about 90% seen once. This specimen was PBMCs, taken more than 650 days after intestinal transplant. The receptor source for this set is a human patient who received an intestinal transplant, so some T cells may come from the graft donor.

The chain recombines TRBV6-1 with TRBJ2-3; TRBD2 matches at 8 bases. This CDR3 is 15 amino acids long. Trimming took 3 bases from V and 3 from J; bases not matched to a gene: 5. CDR1 is MNHNS, CDR2 SASEGT, per germline. This CDR3 reads CASSDPGGGTDTQYF. The CDR3 DNA reads TGTGCCAGCAGTGACCCGGGCGGGGGGACAGATACGCAGTATTTT.

The chain joins TRBV6-6 to TRBJ1-2, with TRBD1 matching 9 bases. The CDR3 is 14 amino acids. V was clipped by 2 bases and J by 6 bases; unmatched bases: 4. Germline V gene data show CDR1 as MNHNY and CDR2 as SVGAGI (reference sequence). CDR3 region: CASSYRTGADGYTF. The CDR3 nucleotides are TGTGCCAGCAGTTACCGGACAGGGGCAGATGGCTACACCTTC.

This clone was counted once. This chain uses TRBV27 with TRBJ2-1, with 9 nucleotides matching TRBD2. CDR1 is MNHEY, CDR2 SMNVEV, per germline (reference sequence). Losses at the gene ends were 7 bases for V and 4 bases for J; bases not matched to a gene: 2. The CDR3 contains 13 residues. The CDR3 reads CASKRGDYNEQFF. The CDR3 bases are TGTGCCAGCAAGCGGGGGGATTACAATGAGCAGTTCTTC.

The V gene is TRBV7-9, the J gene TRBJ1-2; tentatively, D is TRBD1 (6 bases). Germline V gene sequence: CDR1 SEHNR, CDR2 FQNEAQ (reference sequence). V lost 5 bases to trimming and J lost 7 bases, with 26 bases between them. The length of the CDR3 is 17 residues. The CDR3 nucleotides are TGTGCCAGCAGCCCTAAGGACTATGGGCTCACAGGGACTGGCTACACCTTC. This translates into CASSPKDYGLTGTGYTF.

This rearrangement joins TRBV29-1 to TRBJ2-1, with D possibly being TRBD1 (6 bases). Germline V gene sequence: CDR1 SQVTM, CDR2 ANQGSEA. V lost 7 bases and J lost 5, with 24 bases in between. The CDR3 totals 16 residues. The CDR3 loop reads CSGRRVADSINNEQFF. As DNA, the CDR3 is TGCAGCGGGCGTAGGGTTGCGGACAGCATAAACAATGAGCAGTTCTTC.

J is TRBJ2-1 and V is TRBV7-8; D is possibly TRBD1 (5 bases). CDR3 length equals 13 residues. Germline V gene data show CDR1 as SGHVS and CDR2 as FQNEAQ. Trimming took 4 bases from V and 4 from J, leaving 8 bases between them. CDR3 loop: CASSSSGYNEQFF. The CDR3 bases are TGTGCCAGCAGCTCCTCAGGGTACAATGAGCAGTTCTTC. Full variable domain (missing parts from reference TRBV7-8 and TRBJ2-1): GAGVSQSPRYKVAKRGQDVALRCDPISGHVSLFWYQQALGQGPEFLTYFQNEAQLDKSGLPSDRFFAERPEGSVSTLKIQRTQQEDSAVYLCASSSSGYNEQFFGPGTRLTVL.

The sample holds one count of this clone. One junction end disagrees with the germline gene, perhaps due to a read error. The V gene is TRBV7-9, the J gene TRBJ1-2; 7 bases agree with TRBD1. CDR1 SEHNR and CDR2 FQNEAQ come from the germline V gene (reference sequence). This CDR3 has 16 amino acids. The CDR3 DNA reads as TGTGCCAGCAGCCTAGCAGGACAGGAGAGGGGTGATGGCTACACCTTC. Its protein product is CASSLAGQERGDGYTF.

This clone was found once. The V and J genes are TRBV27 and TRBJ1-1, with D tentatively TRBD1 (6 bases). Germline CDR1 reads MNHEY; CDR2 reads SMNVEV (reference sequence). This CDR3 comprises 14 residues. Trimming left V 3 bases short and J 4 bases short, with 12 bases between. CDR3 region: CASSLGGLSTEAFF. For the CDR3, the DNA is TGTGCCAGCAGTTTGGGGGGCTTGAGCACTGAAGCTTTCTTT.

The chain joins TRBV4-1 to TRBJ2-7; TRBD1 aligns across 8 bases. V lost 1 base to trimming and J lost 3 bases; unmatched junction nucleotides: 11. CDR3 length: 17 residues. CDR1 and CDR2 (germline): MGHRA, YSYEKL. CDR3: CASSQVGSQGAGYEQYF. The CDR3 nucleotides read TGCGCCAGCAGCCAAGTTGGGTCTCAGGGGGCGGGCTACGAGCAGTACTTC.

With regard to this clone: The junction differs from germline at one of its ends, possibly a read error. The rearrangement uses TRBV5-3 and TRBJ1-6, with 9 bases identical to TRBD1. TRBV5-3 is identified as an open reading frame with a role that is uncertain. The CDR3 has 15 amino acids. The CDR3 DNA reads TGTGCCAGCAGCTTGAGAGGGACAGGGAATTCACCCCTCCACTTT. Its translation: CASSLRGTGNSPLHF.

The chain has TRBV5-1 and TRBJ1-6; D possibly corresponds to TRBD1 (6 bases). Germline lookup yields CDR1 SGHRS and CDR2 YFSETQ. Trimming stripped 0 bases from V and 5 bases from J, with 9 bases between. The CDR3 extends over 15 amino acids. The CDR3 DNA is TGCGCCAGCAGCTTGGGGACAGAAAATAATTCACCCCTCCACTTT. Protein: CASSLGTENNSPLHF.

The rearrangement joins TRBV6-8 to TRBJ1-1; 8 nucleotides agree with TRBD1. CDR1 and CDR2 (germline): MNHGY, SAAAGT. The CDR3 is 21 residues long. J lost 1 base, V lost 10 bases, and 29 bases had no gene match. CDR3 DNA: TGTGCCAACCAAAGGGGGGAACAGGGGGGAGAATATAAGAGGACGAACACTGAAGCTTTCTTT. This translates into CANQRGEQGGEYKRTNTEAFF.

The chain recombines TRBV2 with TRBJ1-2, with D unresolved. V shed 3 bases and J shed 10 bases, with 6 bases lying between them. This CDR3 region has 10 residues. Germline loops: CDR1 SNHLY, CDR2 FYNNEI. The CDR3 bases are TGTGCCAGCAGTGATTGGATCTACACCTTC. This translates into CASSDWIYTF.

The V gene is TRBV5-6, the J gene TRBJ2-7, with D possibly TRBD1 on 6 matching bases. CDR1 and CDR2 (germline): SGHDT, YYEEEE. The CDR3 contains 14 residues. V lost 0 bases and J lost 3, with 10 bases in between. CDR3 residues: CASSLGQGIYEQYF. CDR3 DNA sequence: TGTGCCAGCAGCTTGGGGCAGGGGATCTACGAGCAGTACTTC.

The J gene is TRBJ2-2, the V gene TRBV10-3; D is possibly TRBD1 (6 bases). The V gene's germline CDR1 is ENHRY and CDR2 SYGVKD. V was clipped by 6 bases and J by 1 base, with 6 bases between them. CDR3 length: 13 residues. The CDR3 DNA reads as TGTGCCATCAGGGACAGGAACACCGGGGAGCTGTTTTTT. It translates to CAIRDRNTGELFF.

The chain carries TRBV5-5 and TRBJ1-6, with 8 bases identical to TRBD1. This CDR3 spans 16 amino acids. Germline V CDR1 and CDR2: SGHKS, YYEKEE (reference sequence). J was trimmed by 7 bases and V by 0 bases; bases with no gene match: 6. CDR3 in DNA: TGTGCCAGCAGCTTGGGCCAGGGGGCATGGAATTCACCCCTCCACTTT. Protein sequence: CASSLGQGAWNSPLHF.

The chain couples TRBV29-1 to TRBJ2-7; no firm D call. CDR1 SQVTM and CDR2 ANQGSEA come from the germline V gene. Deletions cut 0 bases from V and 4 bases from J, with 10 bases between. This CDR3 comprises 13 residues. The CDR3 sequence is CSVEDEGLYEQYF. The CDR3 bases are TGCAGCGTTGAAGATGAAGGGTTGTACGAGCAGTACTTC.

This clone showed up just once. This sequence joins TRBV25-1 and TRBJ2-7; weak D call: TRBD2 (5 bases). This CDR3 region has 15 residues. Trimming shortened V by 7 bases and J by 12 bases, and 28 bases separated the two germline ends. Germline V lookup: CDR1 MGHDK, CDR2 SYGVNS. CDR3 in amino acids: CASTPPLIAFYEGYF. DNA for the CDR3: TGTGCCAGCACTCCCCCCTTGATCGCATTCTACGAGGGGTACTTC.